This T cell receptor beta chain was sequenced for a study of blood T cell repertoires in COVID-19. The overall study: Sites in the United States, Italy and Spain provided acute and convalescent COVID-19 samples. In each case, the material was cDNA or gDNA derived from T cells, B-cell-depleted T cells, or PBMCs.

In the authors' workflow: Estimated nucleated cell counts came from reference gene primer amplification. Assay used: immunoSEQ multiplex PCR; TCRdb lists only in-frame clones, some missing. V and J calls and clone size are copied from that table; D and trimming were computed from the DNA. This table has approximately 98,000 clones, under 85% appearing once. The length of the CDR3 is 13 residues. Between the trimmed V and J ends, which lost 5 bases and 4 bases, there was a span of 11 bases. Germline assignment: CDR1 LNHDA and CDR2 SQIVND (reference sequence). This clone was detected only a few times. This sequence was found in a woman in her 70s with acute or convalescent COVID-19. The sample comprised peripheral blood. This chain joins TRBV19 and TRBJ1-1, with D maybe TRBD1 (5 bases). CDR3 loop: CASSPRGGTEAFF. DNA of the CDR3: TGTGCCAGTAGTCCTAGGGGTGGCACTGAAGCTTTCTTT.